What follows are 13 T cell receptor beta chains derived from one specimen sequenced in a study of T cell changes during pregnancy in multiple sclerosis. Clones were read by immunoSEQ multiplex PCR, and TCRdb kept only the in-frame ones, dropping some. Of 65,000 to 80,000 clones listed, 93% were seen once; the top ten hold approximately 2.5%. This specimen was peripheral blood, taken in the second trimester of pregnancy. The receptors here all came from a female donor with multiple sclerosis, enrolled in a pregnancy study.

This chain uses TRBV7-9 with TRBJ2-1; 10 bases are a match to TRBD2. The V segment lost 5 bases and the J segment 6 bases; nucleotides outside the gene matches: 10. This CDR3 spans 16 amino acids. In germline, CDR1 is SEHNR, CDR2 FQNEAQ (reference sequence). The CDR3, as DNA: TGTGCCAGCAGCATCATAGCGGGAGGCCCGGTCAATGAGCAGTTCTTC. Amino acids: CASSIIAGGPVNEQFF.

The V call is TRBV19, the J call TRBJ2-7; tentatively, D is TRBD1 (5 bases). The CDR3 has 18 amino acids. Germline CDR1 reads LNHDA; CDR2 reads SQIVND (reference sequence). Trimming removed 0 bases from V and 2 bases from J, with 20 bases in between. CDR3 loop: CASSIDHPIVGVTYEQYF. CDR3 DNA sequence: TGTGCCAGTAGTATAGATCACCCGATAGTAGGGGTCACCTACGAGCAGTACTTC.

V usage is TRBV25-1 and J usage is TRBJ1-4; TRBD1 agrees at 8 bases. CDR3 length equals 16 residues. The germline CDR1 and CDR2 sequences are MGHDK and SYGVNS. J was trimmed by 4 bases and V by 1 base; bases with no gene match: 5. The CDR3 reads CASSESGTGFNEKLFF. The CDR3 nucleotides read TGTGCCAGCAGTGAATCAGGGACAGGCTTTAATGAAAAACTGTTTTTT.

This clone was counted a single time. The rearrangement uses TRBV6-5 and TRBJ1-5; D might be TRBD1 (5 bases). With 6 bases removed from V and 5 bases from J, the gap between germline ends came to 11 bases. The CDR3 contains 13 residues. The V gene's germline CDR1 is MNHEY and CDR2 SVGAGI. The CDR3 coding sequence is TGTGCCAGCAGCGGGACTGCTTATCAGCCCCAGCATTTT. Translation gives CASSGTAYQPQHF.

The chain joins TRBV5-6 to TRBJ2-1; TRBD1 matches 7 bases. Germline V gene sequence: CDR1 SGHDT, CDR2 YYEEEE. This CDR3 contains 16 residues. The junction had 14 bases not matched to a gene; V was cut back by 4 bases and J by 7 bases. The CDR3 sequence is CASSRQDRDPWNEQFF. The CDR3 bases are TGTGCCAGCAGCCGACAAGACAGGGACCCTTGGAATGAGCAGTTCTTC.

The chain recombines TRBV19 with TRBJ1-2; TRBD1 is a possible D gene (5 bases). Deletions cut 3 bases from V and 8 bases from J, with 19 bases between. This CDR3 comprises 15 residues. Looked up from germline, CDR1 is LNHDA and CDR2 is SQIVND (reference sequence). CDR3 residues: CASSMPRQGIGGYTF. The CDR3 DNA follows: TGTGCCAGTAGTATGCCGCGGCAGGGCATAGGAGGCTACACCTTC.

V and J are TRBV9 and TRBJ2-2; 7 bases align to TRBD1. Trimming removed 3 bases from V and 1 base from J; junction bases left unmatched: 6. Germline V gene sequence: CDR1 SGDLS, CDR2 YYNGEE. The CDR3 is made up of 16 amino acids. Here the CDR3 reads CASSALTGVNTGELFF. In DNA form, the CDR3 reads TGTGCCAGCAGCGCCCTAACAGGGGTGAACACCGGGGAGCTGTTTTTT.

This chain joins TRBV5-5 and TRBJ1-1, with no clear D. This CDR3 is built from 13 residues. CDR1 and CDR2 from the germline V gene are SGHKS and YYEKEE (reference sequence). V lost 4 bases and J lost 9, with 16 bases in between. The chain's CDR3 is CASSGDLTGKAFF. DNA for the CDR3: TGTGCCAGCAGCGGAGATTTGACGGGGAAAGCTTTCTTT. The variable domain in full, completed from reference TRBV5-5 and TRBJ1-1, reads DAGVTQSPTHLIKTRGQQVTLRCSPISGHKSVSWYQQVLGQGPQFIFQYYEKEERGRGNFPDRFSARQFPNYSSELNVNALLLGDSALYLCASSGDLTGKAFFGQGTRLTVV.

The chain's CDR3 is CASSMGDKRYEQYF. Written as DNA, the CDR3 is TGTGCCAGTAGTATGGGGGACAAACGCTACGAGCAGTACTTC. This chain connects TRBV19 to TRBJ2-7; TRBD1 might be the D (6 bases). Germline CDR1 is LNHDA and CDR2 is SQIVND (reference sequence). V lost 3 bases, J lost 3 bases, and 12 bases lay in between. The CDR3 covers 14 residues.

V is TRBV15 and J is TRBJ1-3, with a weak D call TRBD1 (6 bases). V was shortened by 0 bases and J by 2 bases, with 17 bases between the two germline ends. From germline, CDR1 is LNHNV and CDR2 YYDKDF (reference sequence). The CDR3 is 18 amino acids. The CDR3 spells CATSRDLTREGAGNTIYF. CDR3 in DNA: TGTGCCACCAGCAGAGATTTGACCCGGGAGGGGGCTGGAAACACCATATATTTT.

V is TRBV27 and J is TRBJ2-7; the match to TRBD1 covers 8 bases. Germline loops: CDR1 MNHEY, CDR2 SMNVEV (reference sequence). The CDR3 has 16 residues. V lost 3 bases to trimming and J lost 2 bases; unmatched junction nucleotides: 9. The CDR3 region is CASSFLRTGIPYEQYF. DNA of the CDR3: TGTGCCAGCAGTTTCCTCCGGACAGGGATCCCCTACGAGCAGTACTTC.

The V gene is TRBV7-3, the J gene TRBJ1-6; TRBD1 might be the D (5 bases). The CDR3 contains 14 residues. Trimming shortened V by 3 bases and J by 7 bases, and 10 bases separated the two germline ends. Germline V gives CDR1 SGHTA, CDR2 FQGTGA. Here the CDR3 reads CASSLTVDNSPLHF. The CDR3 bases are TGTGCCAGCAGCTTGACAGTCGACAATTCACCCCTCCACTTT.

The rearrangement joins TRBV14 to TRBJ2-2; 11 bases match TRBD2. Trimming removed 0 bases from V and 4 bases from J; junction bases left unmatched: 10. The CDR3 consists of 19 residues. Per the germline V gene, CDR1 is SGHDN and CDR2 is FVKESK. The DNA of the CDR3 is TGTGCCAGCAGCCAAGAGGGGGGGACTAGCGGATTTATCACCGGGGAGCTGTTTTTT. Translation: CASSQEGGTSGFITGELFF.